These 4 T cell receptor beta chains came from one sample sequenced in a study of blood T cell repertoires in COVID-19. TCRdb's table, derived via immunoSEQ multiplex PCR, lists solely in-frame clones and lacks some. The sample holds 380,000 or so clones, 80% to 90% seen once. The sample taken for sequencing was peripheral blood. These receptors all stem from a man aged 35-49 years with acute or convalescent COVID-19.

V usage is TRBV7-6 and J usage is TRBJ1-2; TRBD1 aligns across 7 bases. V lost 4 bases, J lost 1 base, and 9 bases stayed unmatched. The CDR3 sequence is 16 residues long. Germline lookup yields CDR1 SGHVS and CDR2 FNYEAQ. CDR3: CASSSEPTGSNYGYTF. Here the CDR3 DNA reads TGTGCCAGCAGCTCAGAACCGACAGGGAGTAACTATGGCTACACCTTC.

The genes are TRBV6-5 and TRBJ1-5, with D uncertain. CDR1 and CDR2 (germline): MNHEY, SVGAGI. Trimming pared 8 bases from V and 0 bases from J, leaving 8 bases between. CDR3 length equals 13 residues. CDR3 amino acids: CASGRHSNQPQHF. DNA of the CDR3: TGTGCCAGCGGGAGACATAGCAATCAGCCCCAGCATTTT.

The J gene is TRBJ1-5, the V gene TRBV7-8; 8 bases agree with TRBD1. J gave up 4 bases and V 4 bases, and 3 bases lay outside the gene matches. CDR1 SGHVS and CDR2 FQNEAQ come from the germline V gene. There are 14 residues in the CDR3. CDR3 in amino acids: CASSSQGANQPQHF. The CDR3 DNA is TGTGCCAGCAGCTCTCAGGGGGCGAATCAGCCCCAGCATTTT. The variable domain in full, completed from reference TRBV7-8 and TRBJ1-5, reads GAGVSQSPRYKVAKRGQDVALRCDPISGHVSLFWYQQALGQGPEFLTYFQNEAQLDKSGLPSDRFFAERPEGSVSTLKIQRTQQEDSAVYLCASSSQGANQPQHFGDGTRLSIL.

In its sample, this clone was seen once. The chain uses TRBV15 and TRBJ2-1; weak D call: TRBD2 (8 bases). Germline V gene sequence: CDR1 LNHNV, CDR2 YYDKDF (reference sequence). V was shortened by 8 bases and J by 9 bases, with 23 bases between the two germline ends. The CDR3 is 15 amino acids. CDR3 coding DNA: TGTGCCACCCTACGGGACAGCTACAGCGGGGGTGAGCAGTTCTTC. Translated: CATLRDSYSGGEQFF.